These T cell receptor beta chains were read from a single sample in a study of cytomegalovirus exposure and HLA in healthy donors. Clones were read by immunoSEQ multiplex PCR, and TCRdb kept only the in-frame ones, dropping some. The table lists 80,000 to 100,000 clones, roughly 81% of them singletons. Sequenced sample: PBMCs. The receptors originated from a man aged 40-49 years in good health and CMV-seronegative. The CDR3 runs from the conserved cysteine through the conserved F or W. A D gene is named only where the DNA matches it firmly. Part of the rows lack a size; the others show once, few, many or a class for expanded clones.

abundance	d_gene	v_gene	j_gene	CDR3nt	CDR3aa
.	TRBD1	TRBV10-3	TRBJ2-1	TGTGCCATCAGTGAAAATTGGGACAGCTCGGCCAAGTTCTTC	CAISENWDSSAKFF
few	TRBD1	TRBV4-1	TRBJ2-7	TGCGCCAGCAGCCAAGAAAACAGGGGTCACGAGCAGTACTTC	CASSQENRGHEQYF
.	.	TRBV10-3	TRBJ1-5	TGTGCCATCAGTGAGCAGTTTAGCAATCAGCCCCAGCATTTT	CAISEQFSNQPQHF
.	TRBD1	TRBV5-4	TRBJ2-7	TGTGCCAGCAGCTTCAAACAGGGGGCTTCGGACGAGCAGTACTTC	CASSFKQGASDEQYF
.	TRBD1	TRBV30	TRBJ1-1	TGTGCCTGGAGTGAGGACAGGGCATTTAGGGGCACTGAAGCTTTCTTT	CAWSEDRAFRGTEAFF
.	.	TRBV7-2	TRBJ1-1	TGTGCCAGCAGCCGCACAACGATGAACACTGAAGCTTTCTTT	CASSRTTMNTEAFF
.	.	TRBV9	TRBJ1-3	TGTGCCAGCAGCGCCGAGAGCGGAAACACCATATATTTT	CASSAESGNTIYF
.	.	TRBV7-8	TRBJ1-1	TGTGCCAGCAGCTTAGCGAGCAGGGGTGGGACTGAAGCTTTCTTT	CASSLASRGGTEAFF
once	.	TRBV2	TRBJ2-1	TGTGCCAGCACGCACGTAGGACAGTACAATGAGCAGTTCTTC	CASTHVGQYNEQFF
.	TRBD1	TRBV7-9	TRBJ1-1	TGTGCCAGCAGTAGACAGGGGGCGAAGGGGACTGAAGCTTTCTTT	CASSRQGAKGTEAFF
.	.	TRBV20-1	TRBJ2-1	TGCAGTGCTAGTCGGGGGTCTGAGCAGTTCTTC	CSASRGSEQFF
.	.	TRBV6-5	TRBJ2-2	TGTGCCAGCAGACCAACAGGGTACACCGGGGAGCTGTTTTTT	CASRPTGYTGELFF
.	.	TRBV18	TRBJ1-2	TGTGCCAGCTCACCTAGGGACTACTATGGCTACACCTTC	CASSPRDYYGYTF
.	.	TRBV28	TRBJ1-5	TGTGCCAGCAGTGAACAAATTCAGCCCCAGCATTTT	CASSEQIQPQHF
once	TRBD1	TRBV19	TRBJ2-7	TGTGCCAGTAGTTCCCGACAGGGGTTTCACGAGCAGTACTTC	CASSSRQGFHEQYF
.	.	TRBV7-2	TRBJ2-5	TGTGCCAGCAGTCAGACAAGGGGGGGAGAGACCCAGTACTTC	CASSQTRGGETQYF
.	.	TRBV19	TRBJ2-3	TGTGCCAGTAGTAGCGCCGAGGGAGTCACTAGCACAGATACGCAGTATTTT	CASSSAEGVTSTDTQYF
.	.	TRBV2	TRBJ1-3	TGTGCCAGCAGCGAATCGACAGGCCGCGGAAACACCATATATTTT	CASSESTGRGNTIYF
.	TRBD1	TRBV2	TRBJ1-3	TGTGCCAGCAGGATAGACAGGGGTTCTGGAAACACCATATATTTT	CASRIDRGSGNTIYF
.	.	TRBV10-2	TRBJ1-1	TGCGCCAGCAGTGAACCTTTTGTCAGGGCTTGGAACACTGAAGCTTTCTTT	CASSEPFVRAWNTEAFF
.	TRBD1	TRBV10-3	TRBJ1-4	TGTGCCATCAGTCGGGGGACAGGAGGACTGTTTTTT	CAISRGTGGLFF
.	.	TRBV5-1	TRBJ2-5	TGCGCCAGCAGCTTGGGACAGCTGGCCCAAGAGACCCAGTACTTC	CASSLGQLAQETQYF
.	.	TRBV2	TRBJ2-7	TGTGCCAGCAGTGAATGGCCGAGGCAGAACTACGAGCAGTACTTC	CASSEWPRQNYEQYF
.	.	TRBV28	TRBJ1-5	TGTGCCAGCAGGACGGGATTACCGAATCAGCCCCAGCATTTT	CASRTGLPNQPQHF
few	.	TRBV30	TRBJ1-5	TGTGCCTGGAGTGGGAGGTCGTCGGGCAATCAGCCCCAGCATTTT	CAWSGRSSGNQPQHF
.	.	TRBV29-1	TRBJ2-7	TGCAGCGTTGCCGGGGGTGGTAACGAGCAGTACTTC	CSVAGGGNEQYF
.	.	TRBV5-8	TRBJ1-4	TGTGCCAGCAGCTTGGGGCAGGTTGAAAAACTGTTTTTT	CASSLGQVEKLFF
.	.	TRBV25-1	TRBJ2-2	TGTGCCAGCAAACAAAACACCGGGGAGCTGTTTTTT	CASKQNTGELFF
.	TRBD1	TRBV19	TRBJ1-5	TGTGCCAGTGGGACAGCACTTTATCAGCCCCAGCATTTT	CASGTALYQPQHF